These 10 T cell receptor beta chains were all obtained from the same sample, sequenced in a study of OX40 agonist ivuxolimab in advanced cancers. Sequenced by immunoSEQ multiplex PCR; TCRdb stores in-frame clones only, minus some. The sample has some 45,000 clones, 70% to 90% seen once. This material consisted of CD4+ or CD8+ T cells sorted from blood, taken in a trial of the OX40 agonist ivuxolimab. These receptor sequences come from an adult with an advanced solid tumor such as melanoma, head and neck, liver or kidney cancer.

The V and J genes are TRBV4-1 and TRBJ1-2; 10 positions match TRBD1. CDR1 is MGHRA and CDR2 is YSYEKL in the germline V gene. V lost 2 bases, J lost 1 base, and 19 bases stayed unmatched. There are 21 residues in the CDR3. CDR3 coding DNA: TGCGCCAGCAGCCAATTTCTGTCTCAACCCGGGACAGGGGCGAGTAACTATGGCTACACCTTC. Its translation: CASSQFLSQPGTGASNYGYTF.

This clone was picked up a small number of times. The CDR3 DNA sequence: TGTGCCAGCAGCAGGGACTATTATAGCAATCAGCCCCAGCATTTT. This sequence encodes CASSRDYYSNQPQHF. The chain has TRBV7-9 and TRBJ1-5, with D perhaps matching TRBD1 (5 bases). The CDR3 is 15 amino acids. Germline V gene data show CDR1 as SEHNR and CDR2 as FQNEAQ (reference sequence). Between the trimmed V and J ends, which lost 5 bases and 0 bases, there was a span of 11 bases.

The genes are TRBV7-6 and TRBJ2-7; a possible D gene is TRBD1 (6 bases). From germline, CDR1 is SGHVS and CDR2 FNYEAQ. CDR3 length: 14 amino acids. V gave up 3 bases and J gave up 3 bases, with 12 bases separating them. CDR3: CASSFNTGFYEQYF. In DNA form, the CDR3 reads TGTGCCAGCAGCTTTAATACAGGGTTCTACGAGCAGTACTTC.

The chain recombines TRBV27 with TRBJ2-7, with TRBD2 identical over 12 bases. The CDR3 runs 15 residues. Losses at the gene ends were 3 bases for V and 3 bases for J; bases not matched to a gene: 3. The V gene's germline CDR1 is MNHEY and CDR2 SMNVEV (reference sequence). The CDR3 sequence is CASSFGLAGNYEQYF. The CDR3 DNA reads TGTGCCAGCAGTTTTGGACTAGCGGGGAACTACGAGCAGTACTTC.

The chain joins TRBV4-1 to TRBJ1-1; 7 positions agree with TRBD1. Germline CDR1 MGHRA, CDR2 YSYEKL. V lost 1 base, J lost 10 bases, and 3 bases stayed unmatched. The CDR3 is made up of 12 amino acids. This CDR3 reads CASSQGAGGAFF. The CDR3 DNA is TGCGCCAGCAGCCAAGGGGCAGGGGGAGCTTTCTTT.

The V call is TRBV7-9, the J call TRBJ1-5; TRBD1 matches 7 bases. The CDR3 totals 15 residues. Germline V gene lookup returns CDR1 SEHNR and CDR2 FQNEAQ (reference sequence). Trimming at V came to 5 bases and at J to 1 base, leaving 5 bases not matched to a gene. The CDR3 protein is CASSAGTASNQPQHF. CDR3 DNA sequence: TGTGCCAGCAGCGCAGGGACAGCCAGCAATCAGCCCCAGCATTTT. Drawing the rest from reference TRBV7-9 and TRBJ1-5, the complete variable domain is DTGVSQNPRHKITKRGQNVTFRCDPISEHNRLYWYRQTLGQGPEFLTYFQNEAQLEKSRLLSDRFSAERPKGSFSTLEIQRTEQGDSAMYLCASSAGTASNQPQHFGDGTRLSIL.

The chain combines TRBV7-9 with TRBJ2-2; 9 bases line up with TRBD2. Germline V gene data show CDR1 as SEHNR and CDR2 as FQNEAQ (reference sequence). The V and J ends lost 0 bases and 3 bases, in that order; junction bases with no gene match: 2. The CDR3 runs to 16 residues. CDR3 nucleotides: TGTGCCAGCAGCTTAGCTGGCGGGGGGGACACCGGGGAGCTGTTTTTT. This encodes CASSLAGGGDTGELFF. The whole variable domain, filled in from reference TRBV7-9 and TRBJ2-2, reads DTGVSQNPRHKITKRGQNVTFRCDPISEHNRLYWYRQTLGQGPEFLTYFQNEAQLEKSRLLSDRFSAERPKGSFSTLEIQRTEQGDSAMYLCASSLAGGGDTGELFFGEGSRLTVL.

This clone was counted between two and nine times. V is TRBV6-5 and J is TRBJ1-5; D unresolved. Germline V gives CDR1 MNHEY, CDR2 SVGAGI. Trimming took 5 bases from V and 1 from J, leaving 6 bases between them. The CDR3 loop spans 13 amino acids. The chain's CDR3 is CASSPYSNQPQHF. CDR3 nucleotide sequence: TGTGCCAGCAGTCCATACAGCAATCAGCCCCAGCATTTT.

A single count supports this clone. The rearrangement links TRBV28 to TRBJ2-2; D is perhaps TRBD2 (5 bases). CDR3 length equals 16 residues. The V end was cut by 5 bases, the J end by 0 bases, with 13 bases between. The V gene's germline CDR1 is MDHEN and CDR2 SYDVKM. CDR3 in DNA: TGTGCCAGCAGTCCCGACCGGGGTGCGAACACCGGGGAGCTGTTTTTT. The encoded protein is CASSPDRGANTGELFF.

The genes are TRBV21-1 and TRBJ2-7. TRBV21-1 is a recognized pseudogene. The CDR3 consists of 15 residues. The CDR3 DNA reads TGTGCCAGTCCAGGGAGTGAGGACGGAGCCTACGAGCAGTACGTC. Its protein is CASPGSEDGAYEQYV.